This passage covers 23 T cell receptor beta chains from one sample sequenced in a study of T cell clonotyping in hematopoietic cell transplantation. Assay used: immunoSEQ multiplex PCR; TCRdb lists only in-frame clones, some missing. The profile shows 2,500 to 3,000 clones, 82% of them singletons. The sequencing here drew on peripheral blood mononuclear cells, taken 30 days after allogeneic stem cell transplant. These receptors were obtained from a male patient aged 55 to 70 who had an allogeneic stem cell transplant, so T cells may come from the graft donor. Some clones in this sample may be carry-over from other donors' samples.

The chain links TRBV30 to TRBJ2-7; D ambiguous. Germline V gene sequence: CDR1 GTSNPN, CDR2 SVGIG (reference sequence). The CDR3 covers 13 residues. V was clipped by 1 base and J by 2 bases, with 9 bases between them. The CDR3 nucleotides are TGTGCCTGGAGTGCCAGGTTCCCCTACGAGCAGTACTTC. This sequence encodes CAWSARFPYEQYF.

To note about this clone: The same CDR3 arises from other DNA sequences in this sample as well. The chain has TRBV6-1 and TRBJ2-3, with 9 bases identical to TRBD1. Germline CDR1 is MNHNS and CDR2 is SASEGT. The CDR3 totals 13 residues. V shed 6 bases, J shed 5 bases, and the junction held 3 bases outside the gene matches. DNA for the CDR3: TGTGCCAGCAGCCGACAGGGGGTAGATACGCAGTATTTT. Protein sequence: CASSRQGVDTQYF.

This chain connects TRBV19 to TRBJ2-1, with D perhaps TRBD1 or TRBD2 (5 bases each). The CDR3 sequence is 16 residues long. In germline, CDR1 is LNHDA, CDR2 SQIVND (reference sequence). V lost 9 bases to trimming and J lost 0 bases, with 18 bases between them. The CDR3, as DNA: TGTGCCAGCTCAAAATCCATGGGGGTCTCCTACAATGAGCAGTTCTTC. Protein: CASSKSMGVSYNEQFF.

V and J are TRBV6-5 and TRBJ2-1; D is uncertain. Trimming stripped 3 bases from V and 5 bases from J, with 17 bases between. The length of the CDR3 is 16 residues. Germline assignment: CDR1 MNHEY and CDR2 SVGAGI. The CDR3 DNA follows: TGTGCCAGCAGTTATGGGCAGAGACTGTTAAACAATGAGCAGTTCTTC. Protein sequence: CASSYGQRLLNNEQFF.

The gene calls are TRBV5-1 and TRBJ1-2; D is ambiguous. The CDR3 is 13 amino acids. CDR1 is SGHRS, CDR2 YFSETQ, per germline. V lost 1 base, J lost 5 bases, and 9 bases lay in between. The CDR3 is CASSLSGIYGYTF. The CDR3 DNA reads as TGCGCCAGCAGCTTGTCGGGGATTTATGGCTACACCTTC.

This clone is a singleton in its sample. In DNA form, the CDR3 reads TGTGCCAGCGGACGGGGGGGCTACGAGCAGTACTTC. Its protein is CASGRGGYEQYF. V is TRBV9 and J is TRBJ2-7; 8 bases are a match to TRBD2. The CDR3 sequence is 12 residues long. Germline CDR1 reads SGDLS; CDR2 reads YYNGEE. Losses at the gene ends were 7 bases for V and 3 bases for J; bases not matched to a gene: 3.

The rearrangement joins TRBV5-4 to TRBJ1-4, with TRBD1 identical over 7 bases. The CDR3 extends over 15 amino acids. With 2 bases clipped from V and 6 bases from J, the junction kept 7 bases outside the gene matches. The germline gives CDR1 SGHNT, CDR2 YYREEE (reference sequence). CDR3 residues: CASSLQTQGDEKLFF. The CDR3 DNA reads TGTGCCAGCAGCTTACAAACGCAGGGGGATGAAAAACTGTTTTTT.

This clone has more than one count but fewer than ten. CDR3 amino acids: CAWSRQGGTDTQYF. The CDR3 DNA reads as TGTGCCTGGAGTCGGCAGGGAGGCACAGATACGCAGTATTTT. This chain links TRBV30 with TRBJ2-3; D may match TRBD1 or TRBD2 (5 bases each). CDR3 size: 14 residues. The germline gives CDR1 GTSNPN, CDR2 SVGIG (reference sequence). V was pared by 2 bases and J by 1 base, with 10 bases between.

In this sample, this clone turned up a few times. The J gene is TRBJ2-1, the V gene TRBV21-1; TRBD2, as called in the table, went unchecked against the DNA. TRBV21-1 is described as a pseudogene. The CDR3 has 18 residues. CDR3 protein: CASSKARPRTSGSHEQFF. CDR3 nucleotide sequence: TGTGCCAGCAGCAAAGCCCGCCCTCGGACTAGCGGGAGCCATGAGCAGTTCTTC.

The chain carries TRBV4-2 and TRBJ1-5; D gene unclear. V lost 0 bases and J lost 2, with 14 bases in between. Germline V gene sequence: CDR1 LGHNA, CDR2 YNFKEQ. The CDR3 length is 17 residues. In nucleotides, the CDR3 is TGTGCCAGCAGCCAAGAGCGAGGAAGTGAGGGCAATCAGCCCCAGCATTTT. It encodes CASSQERGSEGNQPQHF.

This rearrangement joins TRBV9 to TRBJ2-5, with D tentatively TRBD2 (6 bases). Trimming cost V 3 bases and J 5 bases, with 32 bases left between them. Germline V lookup: CDR1 SGDLS, CDR2 YYNGEE. The length of the CDR3 is 20 residues. CDR3 in amino acids: CASSAKGQVGGRGGKETQYF. DNA for the CDR3: TGTGCCAGCAGCGCAAAGGGCCAGGTTGGAGGGAGAGGAGGGAAGGAGACCCAGTACTTC.

This clone was seen a handful of times. The rearrangement uses TRBV7-8 and TRBJ2-1; D not certain. Trimming cost V 5 bases and J 0 bases, with 14 bases left between them. The CDR3 has 16 residues. Germline V gene lookup returns CDR1 SGHVS and CDR2 FQNEAQ. This chain's CDR3 is CASSPSPEGSYNEQFF. In DNA, the CDR3 is TGTGCCAGCAGCCCCTCCCCTGAAGGCTCCTACAATGAGCAGTTCTTC.

The rearrangement links TRBV28 to TRBJ2-3, with D maybe TRBD2 (7 bases). Germline CDR1 reads MDHEN; CDR2 reads SYDVKM. V was shortened by 5 bases and J by 0 bases, with 15 bases between the two germline ends. CDR3 length: 16 amino acids. The CDR3 is CASSRLGGPSTDTQYF. The CDR3 DNA is TGTGCCAGCAGTCGGCTCGGGGGGCCTAGCACAGATACGCAGTATTTT.

This clone appeared once. The V gene is TRBV18, the J gene TRBJ2-5, with 12 bases that match TRBD2. With V trimmed by 6 bases and J by 5 bases, 7 bases remained unmatched. CDR3 length: 15 amino acids. The V gene's germline CDR1 is KGHSH and CDR2 LQKENI. The DNA of the CDR3 is TGTGCCAGCTCGCCTAGCGGGAGGGCCGGGGAGACCCAGTACTTC. Translating it yields CASSPSGRAGETQYF.

This clone was detected a few times. V usage is TRBV4-2 and J usage is TRBJ2-1, with 11 positions matching TRBD2. The junction had 4 bases not matched to a gene; V was cut back by 4 bases and J by 5 bases. CDR3 length equals 15 residues. Looked up from germline, CDR1 is LGHNA and CDR2 is YNFKEQ. DNA of the CDR3: TGTGCCAGCAGCCCCACTAGCGGGAGTAACAATGAGCAGTTCTTC. The encoded protein is CASSPTSGSNNEQFF.

V gene TRBV2 combines with J gene TRBJ2-1; 11 nucleotides align to TRBD2. The CDR3 length is 16 residues. V shed 6 bases, J shed 4 bases, and the junction held 8 bases outside the gene matches. CDR1 SNHLY and CDR2 FYNNEI come from the germline V gene. The CDR3, as DNA: TGTGCCAGCAGAGGCATAGCGGGAGGGTCGTACAATGAGCAGTTCTTC. This sequence encodes CASRGIAGGSYNEQFF.

The chain uses TRBV5-4 and TRBJ2-7; D possibly corresponds to TRBD2 (5 bases). There are 15 residues in the CDR3. Trimming pared 6 bases from V and 7 bases from J, leaving 23 bases between. The germline V gene has CDR1 SGHNT and CDR2 YYREEE (reference sequence). CDR3 sequence: CASTLDDPRSGEQYF. The CDR3, as DNA: TGTGCCAGCACCTTAGATGACCCCAGGTCGGGAGAGCAGTACTTC.

This clone was detected a few times. The chain uses TRBV4-2 and TRBJ2-5; 9 nucleotides agree with TRBD2. The CDR3 has 18 amino acids. The trim removed 2 bases at V and 6 bases at J, leaving 16 bases unmatched. Germline-derived CDR1 and CDR2 are LGHNA and YNFKEQ. The DNA of the CDR3 is TGTGCCAGCAGCCAACGGCGGGAGGGCCGAATGGAAGGAAAGACCCAGTACTTC. It is translated as CASSQRREGRMEGKTQYF.

This chain uses TRBV6-6 with TRBJ1-5; D remains ambiguous. In germline, CDR1 is MNHNY, CDR2 SVGAGI (reference sequence). This CDR3 spans 13 amino acids. Trimming removed 6 bases at V and 1 base at J, with 7 bases between. CDR3 sequence (DNA): TGTGCCAGCAGAAGTAACAGCAATCAGCCCCAGCATTTT. Residues: CASRSNSNQPQHF.

The rearrangement links TRBV6-5 to TRBJ1-4, with D maybe TRBD1 (5 bases). The V and J ends lost 3 bases and 3 bases respectively, with 8 bases between them. The CDR3 length is 14 residues. Germline V lookup: CDR1 MNHEY, CDR2 SVGAGI. CDR3 amino acids: CASSYTGPNEKLFF. In DNA, the CDR3 is TGTGCCAGCAGTTATACGGGGCCTAATGAAAAACTGTTTTTT.

The chain links TRBV27 to TRBJ2-5; D not certain. The CDR3 consists of 11 residues. Trimming left V 8 bases short and J 4 bases short, with 8 bases between. Germline V lookup: CDR1 MNHEY, CDR2 SMNVEV (reference sequence). DNA for the CDR3: TGTGCCAGCGGATTAGCAGAGACCCAGTACTTC. Residues: CASGLAETQYF.

A few counts support this clone. CDR3: CATSRGVASGANVLTF. DNA for the CDR3: TGTGCCACCAGCAGAGGGGTAGCCTCTGGGGCCAACGTCCTGACTTTC. V usage is TRBV15 and J usage is TRBJ2-6; D is ambiguous. From germline, CDR1 is LNHNV and CDR2 YYDKDF (reference sequence). The germline V and J ends were trimmed by 1 base and 0 bases, with 7 bases remaining between them. This CDR3 contains 16 residues.

The V call is TRBV10-1, the J call TRBJ2-5; 11 bases map to TRBD2. Germline V gene data show CDR1 as WNHNN and CDR2 as SYGVQD (reference sequence). V lost 3 bases and J lost 1; bases outside the gene matches: 4. The CDR3 covers 16 residues. The CDR3: CASSDPGTSGQETQYF. The CDR3, as DNA: TGCGCCAGCAGTGACCCCGGGACTAGCGGCCAAGAGACCCAGTACTTC.